These 4 T cell receptor beta chains came from one sample sequenced in a study of cytomegalovirus exposure and HLA in healthy donors (dated by TCRdb to 2016 to 2017). Library generation was performed with the immunoSEQ multiplex PCR assay. TCRdb took this table from immuneACCESS and kept in-frame rearrangements with V and J called. Such tables lack part of the clones; where checked against another copy, unresolved V genes explain under half of the gap, and the rest is unexplained. Counted in this sample were 95,000 to 150,000 clones; approximately 91% of them appeared once. Of the sample, roughly 2% falls within the top ten clones. Source material: PBMCs. Receptor source: a woman under 30 in good health and CMV-seronegative.

This chain connects TRBV7-9 to TRBJ2-5; 12 bases match TRBD2. After removal of 5 bases from V and 3 bases from J, the junction contained 7 bases not matched to a gene. Germline lookup yields CDR1 SEHNR and CDR2 FQNEAQ (reference sequence). CDR3 size: 16 residues. The DNA for the CDR3 is TGTGCCAGCAGCCCCCGACTAGCGGGAGCGGAAGAGACCCAGTACTTC. The encoded protein is CASSPRLAGAEETQYF.

This sequence joins TRBV19 and TRBJ2-1; D might be TRBD2 (6 bases). Germline V CDR1 and CDR2: LNHDA, SQIVND (reference sequence). Trimming shortened V by 3 bases and J by 9 bases, and 9 bases separated the two germline ends. CDR3 length equals 12 residues. In DNA form, the CDR3 reads TGTGCCAGTAGTATCGGAGGGCGTGAGCAGTTCTTC. Amino acid sequence: CASSIGGREQFF.

The V gene is TRBV10-3, the J gene TRBJ2-5; D gene uncertain. CDR1 is ENHRY and CDR2 is SYGVKD in the germline V gene. The CDR3 has 14 residues. V shed 2 bases and J shed 7 bases, with 14 bases lying between them. The CDR3 DNA follows: TGTGCCATCAGTGAGCCCCGCGCCTCAGGGACCCAGTACTTC. Its protein is CAISEPRASGTQYF.

The chain joins TRBV18 to TRBJ2-5; D is ambiguous. Germline V gene lookup returns CDR1 KGHSH and CDR2 LQKENI. The CDR3 spans 11 residues. With 6 bases removed from V and 2 bases from J, the gap between germline ends came to 4 bases. The CDR3 protein is CASSQQETQYF. The CDR3 DNA follows: TGTGCCAGCTCCCAACAAGAGACCCAGTACTTC.